The source of this T cell receptor (beta chain) is a study of T cell clonotyping in hematopoietic cell transplantation (dated by TCRdb to the early 2020s). For the study in its entirety: In the study, approximately 140 blood samples were gathered from some 32 consecutive transplant recipients and their related donors. Recruitment of patients ran from 2015 to early 2017, and follow-up continued until late 2020 or until death. Overall study outcomes, separate from this receptor: Donor and pretransplant recipient Inverse Simpson Index values predicted broader posttransplant TCR repertoire diversity. Recipient TCR diversity fell after transplant, with pathologically expanded clonotypes rising progressively from day 30 to day 180. Just a small fraction of recipient repertoires overlapped with donor repertoires, and more than 97% appeared de novo at the given depth. Sample size was limited, and cells were not sorted, so CD4 and CD8 repertoire contributions could not be separated.

As to this clone: It has no known antigen specificity. Base qualities are not recorded, but no much larger clone differs from it by a single base.

Including cysteine and phenylalanine, the CDR3 has 13 amino acids. CDR3 DNA is the only sequence kept; it has 39 bases, read in frame from the first base. Reading the germline V gene gives CDR1 SGHRS and CDR2 YFSETQ. The V and J ends are trimmed by 0 bases and 4 bases, leaving 7 bases between them. Blood samples for TCR beta sequencing were provided by related transplant donors. Using Nuclei Lysis Solution, genomic DNA was extracted from unfractionated peripheral blood mononuclear cells that were either fresh or cryopreserved. TCR beta CDR3 regions were amplified from genomic DNA with the immunoSEQ assay, a bias-controlled multiplex PCR using V- and J-specific primers. A second PCR step added a proprietary barcode and Illumina adapter sequences to the CDR3 amplicons. An Illumina MiSeq instrument was used to sequence the CDR3 libraries. Under the source paper's analysis protocol: Export and quality control were handled in immunoSEQ Analyzer 3.0, while downstream analyses relied on R Bioconductor and Immunarch. Only productive rearrangements within the normalized downsampled data set were used in the calculation of repertoire metrics. Pathologically expanded clonotypes were defined as those larger than 5 templates in the normalized cohort. The Inverse Simpson Index was used to measure repertoire diversity. To capture all clonotypes, CMV-specificity analyses were performed on the non-normalized data set. TCRdb mirrors the immuneACCESS table, restricted to in-frame sequences. Some clones are absent from its copies; in checked studies, under half trace to an unresolved V gene, and the reason for the others is unknown. V and J calls and clone size are copied from that table; D and trimming were computed from the DNA. The sample has fewer than 25,000 clones on record, approximately 79% of them singletons. About 14% of the sample is taken by the ten largest.

This TCR came from a man aged 55 to 70 in good health. Some clones in this sample may be carry-over from other donors' samples. The sequenced sample consisted of peripheral blood mononuclear cells. The chain joins TRBV5-1 to TRBJ1-2; no D gene can be assigned with confidence. The sequenced DNA: TGCGCCAGCAGCTTGGATGTCGGCTATGGCTACACCTTC. Its coded protein is CASSLDVGYGYTF.